This T cell receptor (beta chain) was documented in a study of regulatory T cells in long-lasting Graves disease. Overall study findings and caveats: Rather than thyroid tissue, only peripheral blood underwent study.

This clonotype was counted a single time. No antigen is known for it. No conserved phenylalanine or tryptophan is present at the end of the CDR3, so a read error is the likely explanation. This CDR3 is built from 14 residues. Trimming left V 9 bases short and J 4 bases short, with 19 bases between. Germline V CDR1 and CDR2: SEHNR, FQNEAQ (reference sequence). Investigators prepared the TCR beta libraries by applying iRepertoire HTBI primers and Arm-PCR of CDR3 regions. TCRdb called the multiplex PCR reads again in MiXCR, with one record for every CDR3 protein. The sample has about 370,000 distinct CDR3 sequences, 15% to 19% seen once. Time point here: newly diagnosed GD, antithyroid drugs for less than 3 months. From RNA extracted from PBMCs, the TCR library was made. The authors diagnosed Graves' disease using American Thyroid Association guidelines.

The source of this sequence is a female donor with Graves disease. The sample here was peripheral blood mononuclear cells (PBMCs), taken at new diagnosis, from a patient treated with antithyroid drugs. The rearrangement links TRBV7-9 to TRBJ2-7; the D gene could be TRBD1 or TRBD2 (5 bases each). DNA of the CDR3: TGTGCCAGTAGCGAGACAGTTTTAGGTTACGAGCAGTACTCC. Protein: CASSETVLGYEQYS.